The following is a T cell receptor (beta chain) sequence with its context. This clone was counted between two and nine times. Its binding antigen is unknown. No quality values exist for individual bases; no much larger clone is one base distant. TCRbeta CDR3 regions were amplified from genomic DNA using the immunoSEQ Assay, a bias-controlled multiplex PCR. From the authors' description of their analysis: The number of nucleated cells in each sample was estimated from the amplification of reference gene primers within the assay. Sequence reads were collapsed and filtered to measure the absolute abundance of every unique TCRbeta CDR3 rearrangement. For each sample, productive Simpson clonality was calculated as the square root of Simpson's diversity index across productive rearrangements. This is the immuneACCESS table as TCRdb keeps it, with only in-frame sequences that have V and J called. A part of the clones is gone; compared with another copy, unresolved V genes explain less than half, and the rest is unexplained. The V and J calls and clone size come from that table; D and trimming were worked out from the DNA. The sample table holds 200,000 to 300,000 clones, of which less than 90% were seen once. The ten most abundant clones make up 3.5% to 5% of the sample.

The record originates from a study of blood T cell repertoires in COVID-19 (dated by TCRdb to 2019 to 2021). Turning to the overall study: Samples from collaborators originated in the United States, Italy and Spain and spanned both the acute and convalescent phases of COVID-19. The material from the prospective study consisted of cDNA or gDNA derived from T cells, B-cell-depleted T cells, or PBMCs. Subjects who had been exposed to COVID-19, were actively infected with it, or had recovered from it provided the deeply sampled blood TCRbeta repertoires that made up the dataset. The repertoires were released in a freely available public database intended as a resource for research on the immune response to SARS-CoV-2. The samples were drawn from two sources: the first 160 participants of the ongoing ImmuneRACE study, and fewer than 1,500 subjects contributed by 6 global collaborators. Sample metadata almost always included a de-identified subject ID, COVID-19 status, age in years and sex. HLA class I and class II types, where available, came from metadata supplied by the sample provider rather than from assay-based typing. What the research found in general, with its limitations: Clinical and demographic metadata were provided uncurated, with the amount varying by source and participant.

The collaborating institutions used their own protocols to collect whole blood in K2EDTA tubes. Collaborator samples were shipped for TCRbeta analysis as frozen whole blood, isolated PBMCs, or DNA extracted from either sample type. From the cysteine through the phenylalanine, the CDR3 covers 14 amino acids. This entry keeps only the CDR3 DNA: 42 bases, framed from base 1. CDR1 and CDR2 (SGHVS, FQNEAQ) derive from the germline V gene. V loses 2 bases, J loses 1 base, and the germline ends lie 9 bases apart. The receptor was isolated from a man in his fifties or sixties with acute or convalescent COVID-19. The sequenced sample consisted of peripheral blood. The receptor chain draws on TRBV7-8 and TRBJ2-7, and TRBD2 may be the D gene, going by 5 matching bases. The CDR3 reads CASSLFVASYEQYF. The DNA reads TGTGCCAGCAGCTTATTTGTAGCGTCCTACGAGCAGTACTTC.